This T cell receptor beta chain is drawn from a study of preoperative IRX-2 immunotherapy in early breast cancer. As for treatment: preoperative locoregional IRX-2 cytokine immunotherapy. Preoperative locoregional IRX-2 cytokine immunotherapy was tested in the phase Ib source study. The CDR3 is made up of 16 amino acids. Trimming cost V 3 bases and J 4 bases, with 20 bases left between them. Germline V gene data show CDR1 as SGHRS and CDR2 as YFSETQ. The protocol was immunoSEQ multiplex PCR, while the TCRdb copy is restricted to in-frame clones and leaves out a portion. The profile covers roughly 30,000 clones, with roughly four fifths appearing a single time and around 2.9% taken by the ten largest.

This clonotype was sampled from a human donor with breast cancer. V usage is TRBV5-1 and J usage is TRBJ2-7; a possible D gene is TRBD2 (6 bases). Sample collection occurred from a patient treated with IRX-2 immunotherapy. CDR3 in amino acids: CASSYGAQEGRYEQYF. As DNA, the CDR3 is TGCGCCAGCAGCTACGGGGCCCAGGAGGGGCGATACGAGCAGTACTTC.